The rows below give T cell receptor beta chains drawn from one sample of a study of cytomegalovirus exposure and HLA in healthy donors. TCRdb's table, derived via immunoSEQ multiplex PCR, lists solely in-frame clones and lacks some. The table includes approximately 180,000 clones, about 79% detected once. The sample taken for sequencing was PBMCs. These receptor sequences come from a man in his forties or fifties in good health and CMV-seropositive. CDR3s include the opening cysteine and the closing phenylalanine or tryptophan. The order of the fields is J gene, clone size, V gene, D gene, CDR3 protein, CDR3 DNA. The D gene is left open where the match is weak. Some rows mark clone size as missing; the rest say once, few, many or name a class of expanded clone.

J gene: TRBJ2-4; clone size: .; V gene: TRBV10-3; D gene: .; CDR3 protein: CAISDPKRDINIQYF; CDR3 DNA: TGTGCCATCAGTGACCCCAAACGGGACATTAACATTCAGTACTTC
J gene: TRBJ1-1; clone size: .; V gene: TRBV20-1; D gene: .; CDR3 protein: CSAGDFEAFF; CDR3 DNA: TGCAGTGCGGGGGACTTTGAAGCTTTCTTT
J gene: TRBJ2-7; clone size: few; V gene: TRBV30; D gene: .; CDR3 protein: CAWTFHEQYF; CDR3 DNA: TGTGCCTGGACTTTCCACGAGCAGTACTTC
J gene: TRBJ2-6; clone size: .; V gene: TRBV2; D gene: TRBD1; CDR3 protein: CASSSRSPRQGDNGLTF; CDR3 DNA: TGTGCCAGCTCCTCCCGCTCCCCGAGACAGGGAGACAACGGCCTGACTTTC
J gene: TRBJ2-7; clone size: .; V gene: TRBV7-9; D gene: TRBD2; CDR3 protein: CANSPLSGRGEQYF; CDR3 DNA: TGTGCCAACAGCCCTCTTAGCGGGAGGGGTGAGCAGTACTTC
J gene: TRBJ2-1; clone size: .; V gene: TRBV6-1; D gene: TRBD2; CDR3 protein: CASSGLAGGYNEQFF; CDR3 DNA: TGTGCCAGCAGTGGTCTAGCGGGAGGTTACAATGAGCAGTTCTTC
J gene: TRBJ2-7; clone size: .; V gene: TRBV5-4; D gene: TRBD2; CDR3 protein: CASSTTSGRPQYEQYF; CDR3 DNA: TGTGCCAGCAGCACCACTAGCGGGAGGCCCCAATACGAGCAGTACTTC
J gene: TRBJ2-2; clone size: few; V gene: TRBV5-4; D gene: TRBD1; CDR3 protein: CASIPGQGNTGELFF; CDR3 DNA: TGTGCCAGCATTCCGGGACAGGGGAACACCGGGGAGCTGTTTTTT
J gene: TRBJ1-1; clone size: .; V gene: TRBV7-9; D gene: TRBD1; CDR3 protein: CSSSRSDREAFF; CDR3 DNA: TGTTCCAGCAGCCGATCGGACAGGGAAGCTTTCTTT
J gene: TRBJ2-4; clone size: .; V gene: TRBV29-1; D gene: TRBD2; CDR3 protein: CSVGSAGVGSQYF; CDR3 DNA: TGCAGCGTTGGATCTGCGGGAGTTGGCAGTCAGTACTTC
J gene: TRBJ2-3; clone size: .; V gene: TRBV19; D gene: .; CDR3 protein: CASSMVAEGPQGDTQYF; CDR3 DNA: TGTGCCAGTAGTATGGTAGCGGAAGGGCCGCAAGGTGATACGCAGTATTTT
J gene: TRBJ2-7; clone size: .; V gene: TRBV28; D gene: TRBD1; CDR3 protein: CASNPGGQGAREQYF; CDR3 DNA: TGTGCCAGCAACCCTGGGGGACAGGGGGCACGCGAGCAGTACTTC
J gene: TRBJ2-7; clone size: few; V gene: TRBV6-5; D gene: .; CDR3 protein: CASSPRPHEQYF; CDR3 DNA: TGTGCCAGCAGCCCGAGGCCCCACGAGCAGTACTTC
J gene: TRBJ2-6; clone size: .; V gene: TRBV6-5; D gene: .; CDR3 protein: CASSSNSGVLTF; CDR3 DNA: TGTGCCAGCAGCTCTAATTCCGGCGTCCTGACTTTC
J gene: TRBJ2-1; clone size: .; V gene: TRBV6-1; D gene: TRBD1; CDR3 protein: CASREYGTAYNEQFF; CDR3 DNA: TGTGCCAGCAGAGAGTACGGGACAGCTTACAATGAGCAGTTCTTC
J gene: TRBJ2-3; clone size: .; V gene: TRBV9; D gene: TRBD2; CDR3 protein: CASSPWGGAQYF; CDR3 DNA: TGTGCCAGCAGCCCGTGGGGGGGTGCGCAGTATTTT
J gene: TRBJ2-3; clone size: .; V gene: TRBV5-4; D gene: TRBD2; CDR3 protein: CASRLEGGDQREDLYF; CDR3 DNA: TGTGCCAGCAGACTTGAGGGGGGGGACCAGCGGGAGGATCTGTATTTT
J gene: TRBJ2-3; clone size: .; V gene: TRBV7-3; D gene: .; CDR3 protein: CASSLGLSTDTQYF; CDR3 DNA: TGTGCCAGCAGCTTAGGGCTAAGCACAGATACGCAGTATTTT
J gene: TRBJ2-2; clone size: .; V gene: TRBV5-6; D gene: .; CDR3 protein: CASSLFLSGHRTGELFF; CDR3 DNA: TGTGCCAGCAGCTTATTTCTTTCGGGACATCGCACCGGGGAGCTGTTTTTT
J gene: TRBJ1-5; clone size: .; V gene: TRBV28; D gene: TRBD1; CDR3 protein: CASRKDRGWNQPQHF; CDR3 DNA: TGTGCCAGCAGAAAGGACAGGGGTTGGAATCAGCCCCAGCATTTT
J gene: TRBJ2-5; clone size: once; V gene: TRBV7-2; D gene: TRBD1; CDR3 protein: CASSGRTGNQETQYF; CDR3 DNA: TGTGCCAGCAGCGGGCGGACAGGGAACCAAGAGACCCAGTACTTC
J gene: TRBJ1-1; clone size: .; V gene: TRBV5-1; D gene: .; CDR3 protein: CASSQDTGVAKAFF; CDR3 DNA: TGCGCCAGCAGCCAAGATACCGGGGTTGCGAAAGCTTTCTTT
J gene: TRBJ1-3; clone size: .; V gene: TRBV9; D gene: .; CDR3 protein: CASSPIGGSGNTIYF; CDR3 DNA: TGTGCCAGCAGCCCTATCGGGGGTTCTGGAAACACCATATATTTT
J gene: TRBJ2-1; clone size: .; V gene: TRBV5-1; D gene: TRBD2; CDR3 protein: CASSLGGTRSGNEQFF; CDR3 DNA: TGCGCCAGCAGCTTGGGAGGGACTAGATCGGGCAATGAGCAGTTCTTC
J gene: TRBJ2-1; clone size: .; V gene: TRBV5-1; D gene: .; CDR3 protein: CASSFANPYNEQFF; CDR3 DNA: TGCGCCAGCAGCTTCGCTAACCCCTACAATGAGCAGTTCTTC
J gene: TRBJ2-3; clone size: .; V gene: TRBV29-1; D gene: .; CDR3 protein: CSVEGPGTDTQYF; CDR3 DNA: TGCAGCGTTGAAGGGCCAGGGACAGATACGCAGTATTTT
J gene: TRBJ2-7; clone size: .; V gene: TRBV4-1; D gene: .; CDR3 protein: CASSVGGRGGEQYF; CDR3 DNA: TGCGCCAGCAGCGTCGGGGGACGAGGTGGCGAGCAGTACTTC
J gene: TRBJ1-4; clone size: .; V gene: TRBV5-1; D gene: .; CDR3 protein: CASSLAGQTEKLFF; CDR3 DNA: TGCGCCAGCAGCTTGGCCGGACAGACCGAAAAACTGTTTTTT
J gene: TRBJ2-7; clone size: few; V gene: TRBV7-2; D gene: TRBD2; CDR3 protein: CASSLSPGTSNEQYF; CDR3 DNA: TGTGCCAGCAGCTTATCCCCCGGGACTAGCAACGAGCAGTACTTC
J gene: TRBJ2-2; clone size: .; V gene: TRBV27; D gene: .; CDR3 protein: CASSLWPGVRADGELFF; CDR3 DNA: TGTGCCAGCAGTTTGTGGCCGGGAGTGCGGGCGGATGGGGAGCTGTTTTTT
J gene: TRBJ2-3; clone size: .; V gene: TRBV9; D gene: .; CDR3 protein: CASSAHTDTQYF; CDR3 DNA: TGTGCCAGCAGCGCACACACAGATACGCAGTATTTT
J gene: TRBJ2-1; clone size: once; V gene: TRBV4-1; D gene: TRBD2; CDR3 protein: CASSQSVRGRALGHEQFF; CDR3 DNA: TGCGCCAGCAGCCAGAGTGTACGTGGGAGGGCTCTTGGGCATGAGCAGTTCTTC
J gene: TRBJ1-6; clone size: .; V gene: TRBV5-6; D gene: .; CDR3 protein: CASSLTGQWSSYNSPLHF; CDR3 DNA: TGTGCCAGCAGCTTGACCGGACAGTGGAGCTCCTATAATTCACCCCTCCACTTT
J gene: TRBJ2-7; clone size: once; V gene: TRBV25-1; D gene: .; CDR3 protein: CASSESGGQTYEQYF; CDR3 DNA: TGTGCCAGCAGTGAATCCGGGGGACAGACCTACGAGCAGTACTTC
J gene: TRBJ1-3; clone size: .; V gene: TRBV11-3; D gene: .; CDR3 protein: CASTARGAGNTIYF; CDR3 DNA: TGTGCCAGCACCGCACGAGGTGCTGGAAACACCATATATTTT
J gene: TRBJ2-3; clone size: .; V gene: TRBV5-8; D gene: TRBD2; CDR3 protein: CASRLSGGSTDTQYF; CDR3 DNA: TGTGCCAGCAGACTTAGCGGGGGAAGCACAGATACGCAGTATTTT
J gene: TRBJ1-1; clone size: .; V gene: TRBV7-6; D gene: .; CDR3 protein: CASSFWRNTEAFF; CDR3 DNA: TGTGCCAGCAGCTTTTGGAGGAACACTGAAGCTTTCTTT
J gene: TRBJ2-7; clone size: .; V gene: TRBV27; D gene: .; CDR3 protein: CASSPFAFDRSYEQYF; CDR3 DNA: TGTGCCAGCAGTCCGTTTGCGTTTGACCGGAGCTACGAGCAGTACTTC
J gene: TRBJ2-1; clone size: once; V gene: TRBV10-2; D gene: .; CDR3 protein: CASRKGGSVNEQFF; CDR3 DNA: TGCGCCAGCAGAAAGGGCGGGTCGGTCAATGAGCAGTTCTTC
J gene: TRBJ2-5; clone size: .; V gene: TRBV5-1; D gene: TRBD2; CDR3 protein: CASSAQDGSAGEQYF; CDR3 DNA: TGCGCCAGCAGCGCTCAGGACGGATCAGCGGGAGAGCAGTACTTC
J gene: TRBJ2-5; clone size: once; V gene: TRBV7-7; D gene: TRBD2; CDR3 protein: CASSLGLGGTPVAQYF; CDR3 DNA: TGTGCTAGCAGCTTAGGTCTCGGGGGGACCCCGGTGGCCCAGTACTTC
J gene: TRBJ2-5; clone size: .; V gene: TRBV2; D gene: TRBD1; CDR3 protein: CASSEGLGTGQYF; CDR3 DNA: TGTGCCAGCAGTGAAGGTTTGGGGACAGGGCAGTACTTC
J gene: TRBJ2-3; clone size: .; V gene: TRBV14; D gene: .; CDR3 protein: CASSQWGQAAADTQYF; CDR3 DNA: TGTGCCAGCAGCCAGTGGGGACAAGCGGCGGCAGATACGCAGTATTTT
J gene: TRBJ1-5; clone size: .; V gene: TRBV19; D gene: TRBD1; CDR3 protein: CASSPTGAGNQPQHF; CDR3 DNA: TGTGCCAGTAGCCCGACAGGGGCCGGCAATCAGCCCCAGCATTTT